A selection of T cell receptor beta chains follows, all from one sample in a study of T cells in Graves' hyperthyroidism and ophthalmopathy. TCRdb called the multiplex PCR reads again in MiXCR, with one record for every CDR3 protein. Among over 700,000 distinct CDR3 sequences listed, over 35% were seen once. The specimen sequenced was blood. Receptors originate from a middle-aged woman with Graves' hyperthyroidism. Each CDR3 is given with its conserved first and last residue. The order of the fields is D gene, clone size, V gene, J gene, CDR3 protein, CDR3 DNA. D genes are given only for firm matches. Some rows have no size entry. The others give once, few or many, or a class for an expanded clone.

D gene: TRBD2; clone size: NA; V gene: TRBV29-1; J gene: TRBJ2-5; CDR3 protein: CSSRLAGGGETQYF; CDR3 DNA: TGCAGCTCAAGACTAGCGGGAGGGGGGGAGACCCAGTACTTC
D gene: TRBD1; clone size: NA; V gene: TRBV10-3; J gene: TRBJ1-1; CDR3 protein: CASRIITGGELNTEAFF; CDR3 DNA: TGTGCCAGCAGGATTATAACAGGGGGCGAACTGAACACTGAAGCCTTCTTT
D gene: NA; clone size: NA; V gene: TRBV6-1; J gene: TRBJ1-2; CDR3 protein: CASERQESNYGYTF; CDR3 DNA: TGTGCCAGCGAGAGACAGGAGTCCAACTATGGCTACACCTTC
D gene: TRBD1; clone size: NA; V gene: TRBV4-1; J gene: TRBJ2-7; CDR3 protein: CASSQGPILPGQGYEQYF; CDR3 DNA: TGCGCCAGCAGCCAAGGTCCCATTCTACCGGGACAGGGCTACGAGCAGTACTTC
D gene: TRBD2; clone size: NA; V gene: TRBV4-3; J gene: TRBJ2-7; CDR3 protein: CASSSQERGKYEQYF; CDR3 DNA: TGCGCCAGCAGCTCTCAAGAGCGGGGGAAGTACGAGCAGTACTTC
D gene: TRBD1; clone size: NA; V gene: TRBV6-1; J gene: TRBJ1-3; CDR3 protein: CASSLSGGLSGNTIYF; CDR3 DNA: TGTGCCAGCAGTCTTTCAGGGGGCCTCTCTGGAAACACCATATATTTT
D gene: TRBD1; clone size: many; V gene: TRBV11-2; J gene: TRBJ1-6; CDR3 protein: CASRFGTANSPLHF; CDR3 DNA: TGTGCCAGCAGGTTCGGGACAGCTAATTCACCCCTCCACTTT
D gene: NA; clone size: NA; V gene: TRBV11-2; J gene: TRBJ2-7; CDR3 protein: CASSRVGDGYEQYF; CDR3 DNA: TGTGCCAGCAGCCGTGTGGGGGATGGGTACGAGCAGTACTTC
D gene: NA; clone size: NA; V gene: TRBV15; J gene: TRBJ1-5; CDR3 protein: CATSTQGGKPQHF; CDR3 DNA: TGTGCCACCAGCACGCAGGGCGGGAAGCCCCAGCATTTT
D gene: TRBD2; clone size: NA; V gene: TRBV7-9; J gene: TRBJ2-5; CDR3 protein: CASSPGGASFKETQYF; CDR3 DNA: TGTGCCAGCAGCCCGGGGGGAGCCTCGTTCAAAGAGACCCAGTACTTC
D gene: TRBD1; clone size: NA; V gene: TRBV7-3; J gene: TRBJ2-3; CDR3 protein: CASSRRTGGTDTQYF; CDR3 DNA: TGTGCCAGCAGCCGGAGGACAGGGGGCACAGATACGCAGTATTTT
D gene: TRBD1; clone size: NA; V gene: TRBV6-6; J gene: TRBJ2-6; CDR3 protein: CASRKDRGSGANVLTF; CDR3 DNA: TGTGCCAGCAGGAAGGACAGGGGGAGTGGGGCCAACGTCCTGACTTTC
D gene: NA; clone size: many; V gene: TRBV29-1; J gene: TRBJ1-5; CDR3 protein: CSIALHAGQPQHF; CDR3 DNA: TGCAGCATTGCCCTACATGCCGGTCAGCCCCAGCATTTT
D gene: NA; clone size: NA; V gene: TRBV3-1; J gene: TRBJ2-7; CDR3 protein: CASSYGQIDYEQYF; CDR3 DNA: TGTGCCAGCAGCTACGGACAAATTGACTACGAGCAGTACTTC